This TCR beta chain was recorded in a study of T cell repertoires in cytomegalovirus infection. Across the whole study: Through public TCR beta signatures, both CMV infection and matching HLA type were indicated.

One entry per CDR3 protein, called by TCRdb with MiXCR from the reads. Of some 700,000 distinct CDR3 sequences in the sample, approximately 34% were seen once. There are 12 residues in the CDR3. V gave up 6 bases and J gave up 3 bases, with 11 bases separating them. The germline gives CDR1 DFQATT, CDR2 SNEGSKA (reference sequence). The sequenced material came from PBMCs. The TCR was taken from a human donor in good health (CMV status not recorded). Some clones in this sample may be carry-over from other donors' samples. V is TRBV20-1 and J is TRBJ2-5; maybe TRBD1 (5 bases). The CDR3 coding sequence is TGCAGTGCATTACAGGTTGAAGAGACCCAGTACTTC. As protein: CSALQVEETQYF.